This T cell receptor beta chain came from a study of Graves' ophthalmopathy and Graves' hyperthyroidism. For the study at large: Peripheral blood collection took place at initial diagnosis, before any treatment.

Study-wide results and caveats: Most thyroid clonotypes with frequency above 0.001 were detected in blood too. Cross-validated, the 13-signature model showed 87.88%/81.08% sensitivity/specificity, and 80%/75% in the test set.

As the template, RNA transcripts were used to amplify TCR beta CDR3 regions. RT-PCR with HTBI primers came first, then second-round multiplex PCR. One entry per CDR3 protein, called by TCRdb with MiXCR from the multiplex PCR reads. The sample carries about 380,000 distinct CDR3 sequences, roughly 14% recorded once. People with hyperthyroidism were aged 18 to 65 and newly diagnosed, under 2 months' duration. This clonotype was counted a few times. Its antigen is undetermined. Specimen: peripheral blood. The receptor comes from a woman in her late teens or twenties with stable Graves' hyperthyroidism.

CDR3 DNA sequence: TGTGCCAGCAGCCCGGGGACATCCACCAATCAGCCCCAGCATTTT. Amino acids: CASSPGTSTNQPQHF. V gene TRBV4-2 combines with J gene TRBJ1-5; D perhaps matches TRBD1 (6 bases). Looked up from germline, CDR1 is LGHNA and CDR2 is YNFKEQ. V was clipped by 4 bases and J by 3 bases, with 13 bases between them. The CDR3 length is 15 residues.